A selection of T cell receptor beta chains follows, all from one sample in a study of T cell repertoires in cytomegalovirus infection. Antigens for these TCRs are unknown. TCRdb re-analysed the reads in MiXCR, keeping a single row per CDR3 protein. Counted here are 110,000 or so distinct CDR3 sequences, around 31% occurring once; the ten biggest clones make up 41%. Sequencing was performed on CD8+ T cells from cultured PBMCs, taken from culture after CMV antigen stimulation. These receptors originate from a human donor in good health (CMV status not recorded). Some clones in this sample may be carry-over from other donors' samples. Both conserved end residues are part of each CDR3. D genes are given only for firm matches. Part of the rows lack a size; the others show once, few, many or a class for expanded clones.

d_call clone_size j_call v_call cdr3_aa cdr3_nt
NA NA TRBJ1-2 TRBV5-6 CASSPQGYNYGYTF TGTGCCAGCAGCCCCCAGGGATATAACTATGGCTACACCTTC
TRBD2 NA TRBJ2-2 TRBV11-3 CASSSWGGTGELFF TGTGCCAGCAGCTCATGGGGGGGGACCGGGGAGCTGTTTTTT
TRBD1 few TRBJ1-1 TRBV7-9 CASIPGQGRWDTEAFF TGTGCCAGCATCCCTGGACAGGGCAGGTGGGACACTGAAGCTTTCTTT
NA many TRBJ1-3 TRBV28 CASSLYTGWYDSSSGNTIYF TGTGCCAGCAGTTTATATACAGGGTGGTACGATTCGAGCTCTGGAAACACCATATATTTT
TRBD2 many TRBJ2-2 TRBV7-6 CASSKETSGGAYSTGELFF TGTGCCAGCAGCAAAGAGACTAGCGGGGGGGCTTATAGCACCGGGGAGCTGTTTTTT
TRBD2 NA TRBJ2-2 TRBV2 CASRKSGGGSNTGELFF TGTGCCAGCAGAAAATCGGGCGGGGGGTCGAACACCGGGGAGCTGTTTTTT
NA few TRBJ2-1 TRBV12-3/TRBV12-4 CASSFPDAPAYNEQFF TGTGCCAGCAGTTTTCCTGACGCTCCGGCCTACAATGAGCAGTTCTTC
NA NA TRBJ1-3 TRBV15 CATSPRPGSSGNTIYF TGTGCCACCAGCCCGCGCCCAGGGAGCTCTGGAAACACCATATATTTT
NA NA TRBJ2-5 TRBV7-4 CASSAWTAAQETQYF TGTGCCAGCAGCGCGTGGACAGCAGCTCAAGAGACCCAGTACTTC
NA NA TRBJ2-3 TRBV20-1 CSAQTGSSPGDTQYF TGCAGTGCACAGACGGGGTCTAGCCCGGGGGATACGCAGTATTTT
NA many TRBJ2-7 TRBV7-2 CASSLYRATYEQYF TGTGCCAGCAGCCTATATCGGGCTACCTACGAGCAGTACTTC
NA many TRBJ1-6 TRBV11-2 CASSLRSSPLHF TGTGCCAGCAGCTTGCGATCTTCACCCCTCCACTTT
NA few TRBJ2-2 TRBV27 CASSFVDTGELFF TGTGCCAGCAGTTTTGTAGACACCGGGGAGCTGTTTTTT
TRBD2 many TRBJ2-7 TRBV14 CASSQGTSVFYEQYF TGTGCCAGCAGCCAAGGGACTAGTGTTTTCTACGAGCAGTACTTC
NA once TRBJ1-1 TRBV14 CASSQAFGFTEAFF TGTGCCAGCAGCCAAGCATTCGGGTTCACTGAAGCTTTCTTT
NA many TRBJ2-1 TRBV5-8 CASSSSGTADNEQFF TGTGCCAGCAGCTCTTCCGGGACCGCCGACAATGAGCAGTTCTTC